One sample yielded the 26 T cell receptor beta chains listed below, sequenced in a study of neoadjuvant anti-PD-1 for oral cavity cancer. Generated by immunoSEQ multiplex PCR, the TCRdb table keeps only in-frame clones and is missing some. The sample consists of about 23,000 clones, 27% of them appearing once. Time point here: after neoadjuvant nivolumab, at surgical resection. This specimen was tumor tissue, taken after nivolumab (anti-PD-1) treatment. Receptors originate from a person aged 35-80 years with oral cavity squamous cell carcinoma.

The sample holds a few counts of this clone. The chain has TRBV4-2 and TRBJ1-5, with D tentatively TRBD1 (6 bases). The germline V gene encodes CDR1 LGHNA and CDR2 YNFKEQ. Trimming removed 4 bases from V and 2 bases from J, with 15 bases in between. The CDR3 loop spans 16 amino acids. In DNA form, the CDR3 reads TGTGCCAGCAGCCTTCAATTTCCAGGGGGCAATCAGCCCCAGCATTTT. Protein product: CASSLQFPGGNQPQHF.

The CDR3 here is CASSKNTGTGQGYTF. The CDR3 DNA follows: TGTGCCAGCAGCAAAAATACCGGGACAGGGCAGGGCTACACCTTC. The V call is TRBV7-8, the J call TRBJ1-2; TRBD1 aligns across 9 bases. Germline lookup yields CDR1 SGHVS and CDR2 FQNEAQ. V was clipped by 5 bases and J by 8 bases; unmatched bases: 12. This CDR3 has 15 residues.

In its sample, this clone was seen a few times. The CDR3 loop reads CASSQLLDRGRETYEQYF. The CDR3 DNA is TGTGCCAGCAGCCAACTATTGGACAGGGGGCGCGAAACCTACGAGCAGTACTTC. The rearrangement joins TRBV4-2 to TRBJ2-7, with 11 positions matching TRBD1. The CDR3 consists of 18 residues. CDR1 and CDR2 (germline): LGHNA, YNFKEQ. After removal of 2 bases from V and 2 bases from J, the junction contained 11 bases not matched to a gene.

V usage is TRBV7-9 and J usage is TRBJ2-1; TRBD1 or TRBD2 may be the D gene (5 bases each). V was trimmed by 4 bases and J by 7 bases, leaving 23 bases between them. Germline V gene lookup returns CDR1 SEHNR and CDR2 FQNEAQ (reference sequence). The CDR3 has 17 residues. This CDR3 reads CASSSGGALGSGNEQFF. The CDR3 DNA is TGTGCCAGCAGCTCCGGTGGGGCGTTAGGGTCGGGGAATGAGCAGTTCTTC.

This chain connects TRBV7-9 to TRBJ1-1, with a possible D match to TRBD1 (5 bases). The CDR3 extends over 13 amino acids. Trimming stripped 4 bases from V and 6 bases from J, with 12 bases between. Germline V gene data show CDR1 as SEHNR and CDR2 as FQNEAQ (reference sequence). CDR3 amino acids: CASSSSGAPEAFF. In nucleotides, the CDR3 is TGTGCCAGCAGCTCCTCCGGGGCACCTGAAGCTTTCTTT.

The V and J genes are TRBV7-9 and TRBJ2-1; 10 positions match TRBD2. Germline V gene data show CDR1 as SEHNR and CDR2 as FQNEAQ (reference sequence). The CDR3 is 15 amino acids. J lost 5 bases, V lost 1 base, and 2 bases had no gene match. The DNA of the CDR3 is TGTGCCAGCAGCTTAGAGCTAGCGGGAGACAATGAGCAGTTCTTC. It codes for CASSLELAGDNEQFF. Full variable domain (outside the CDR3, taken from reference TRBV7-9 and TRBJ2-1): DTGVSQNPRHKITKRGQNVTFRCDPISEHNRLYWYRQTLGQGPEFLTYFQNEAQLEKSRLLSDRFSAERPKGSFSTLEIQRTEQGDSAMYLCASSLELAGDNEQFFGPGTRLTVL.

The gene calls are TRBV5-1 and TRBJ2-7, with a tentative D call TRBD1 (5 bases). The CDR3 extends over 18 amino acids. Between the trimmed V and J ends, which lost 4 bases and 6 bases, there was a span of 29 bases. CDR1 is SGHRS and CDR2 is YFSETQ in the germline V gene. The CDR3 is CASSLQTVGTAKSGEQYF. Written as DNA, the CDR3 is TGCGCCAGCAGCCTACAGACAGTAGGTACGGCGAAGTCTGGCGAGCAGTACTTC.

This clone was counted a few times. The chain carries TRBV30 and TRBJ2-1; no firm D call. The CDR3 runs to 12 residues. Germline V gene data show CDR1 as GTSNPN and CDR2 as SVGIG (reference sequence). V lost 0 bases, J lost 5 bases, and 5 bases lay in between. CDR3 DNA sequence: TGTGCCTGGAGTGTAAGCCACAATGAGCAGTTCTTC. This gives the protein CAWSVSHNEQFF.

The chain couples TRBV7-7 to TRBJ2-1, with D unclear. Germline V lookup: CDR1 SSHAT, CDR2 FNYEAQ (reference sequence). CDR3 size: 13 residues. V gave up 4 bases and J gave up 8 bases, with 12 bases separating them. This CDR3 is CASSSFSGYEQFF. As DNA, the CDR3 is TGTGCCAGCAGCTCGTTTAGTGGCTATGAGCAGTTCTTC.

The CDR3, as DNA: TGTGCCAGCTCACCACCCCCAGGGACCTACGAGCAGTACTTC. Amino acids: CASSPPPGTYEQYF. The chain uses TRBV18 and TRBJ2-7; TRBD1 might be the D (5 bases). The CDR3 has 14 amino acids. Germline assignment: CDR1 KGHSH and CDR2 LQKENI. Trimming cost V 0 bases and J 2 bases, with 8 bases left between them.

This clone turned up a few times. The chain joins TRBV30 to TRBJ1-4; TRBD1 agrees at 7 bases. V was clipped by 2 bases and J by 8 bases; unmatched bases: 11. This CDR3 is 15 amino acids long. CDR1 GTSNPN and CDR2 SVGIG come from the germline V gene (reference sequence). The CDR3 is CAWSRPGQLGEKLFF. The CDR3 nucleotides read TGTGCCTGGAGTCGCCCGGGACAGCTAGGAGAAAAACTGTTTTTT.

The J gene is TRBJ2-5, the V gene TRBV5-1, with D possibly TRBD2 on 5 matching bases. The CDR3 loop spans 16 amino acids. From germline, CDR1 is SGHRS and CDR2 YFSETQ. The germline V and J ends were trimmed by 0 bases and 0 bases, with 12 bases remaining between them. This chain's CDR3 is CASSLDGKRYQETQYF. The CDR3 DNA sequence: TGCGCCAGCAGCTTGGACGGGAAGAGGTACCAAGAGACCCAGTACTTC.

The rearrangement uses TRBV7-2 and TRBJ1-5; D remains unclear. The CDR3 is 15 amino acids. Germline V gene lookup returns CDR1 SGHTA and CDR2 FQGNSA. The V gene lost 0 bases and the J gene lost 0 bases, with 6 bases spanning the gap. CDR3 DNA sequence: TGTGCCAGCAGCTTAGCGCACGCTAGCAATCAGCCCCAGCATTTT. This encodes CASSLAHASNQPQHF.

The CDR3 protein is CASSNEEAKLGYNGYTF. The CDR3, as DNA: TGTGCCAGTAGTAATGAGGAGGCGAAATTAGGCTACAATGGCTACACCTTC. The chain employs TRBV19 and TRBJ1-2, with D unclear. The V gene's germline CDR1 is LNHDA and CDR2 SQIVND (reference sequence). This CDR3 comprises 17 residues. Trimming left V 4 bases short and J 6 bases short, with 24 bases between.

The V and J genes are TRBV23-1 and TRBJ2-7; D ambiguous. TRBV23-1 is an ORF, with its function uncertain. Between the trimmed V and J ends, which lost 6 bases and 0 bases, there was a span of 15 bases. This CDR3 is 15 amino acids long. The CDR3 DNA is TGCGCCAGCAGACCCCCGGGCAGGTCCTCCTACGAGCAGTACTTC. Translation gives CASRPPGRSSYEQYF.

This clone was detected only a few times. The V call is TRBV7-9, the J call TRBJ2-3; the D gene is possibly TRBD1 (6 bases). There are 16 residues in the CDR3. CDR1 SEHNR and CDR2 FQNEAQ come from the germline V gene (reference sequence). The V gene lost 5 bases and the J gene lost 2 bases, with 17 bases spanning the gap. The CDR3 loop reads CASSPVGADNTDTQYF. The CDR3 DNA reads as TGTGCCAGCAGCCCTGTGGGGGCGGACAACACAGATACGCAGTATTTT.

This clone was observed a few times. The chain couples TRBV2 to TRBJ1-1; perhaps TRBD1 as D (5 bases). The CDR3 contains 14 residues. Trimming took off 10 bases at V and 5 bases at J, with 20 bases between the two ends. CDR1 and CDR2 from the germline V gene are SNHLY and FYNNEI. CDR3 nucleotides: TGTGCCACCCGAGGGGAGGCAGGGAGGACTGAAGCTTTCTTT. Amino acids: CATRGEAGRTEAFF.

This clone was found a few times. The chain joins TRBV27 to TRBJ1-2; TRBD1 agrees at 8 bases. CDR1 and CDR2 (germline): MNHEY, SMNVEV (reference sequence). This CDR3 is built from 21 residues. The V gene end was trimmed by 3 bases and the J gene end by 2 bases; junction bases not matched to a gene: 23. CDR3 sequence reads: CASSLSERTGYISGKNYGYTF. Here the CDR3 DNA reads TGTGCCAGCAGTTTGAGTGAGAGGACAGGGTATATCTCAGGGAAAAACTATGGCTACACCTTC.

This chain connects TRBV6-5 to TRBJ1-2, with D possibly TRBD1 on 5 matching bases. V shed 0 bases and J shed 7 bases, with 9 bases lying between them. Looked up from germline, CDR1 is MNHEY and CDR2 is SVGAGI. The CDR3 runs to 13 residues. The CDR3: CASSYSGDGGYTF. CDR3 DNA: TGTGCCAGCAGTTACTCAGGGGACGGTGGCTACACCTTC.

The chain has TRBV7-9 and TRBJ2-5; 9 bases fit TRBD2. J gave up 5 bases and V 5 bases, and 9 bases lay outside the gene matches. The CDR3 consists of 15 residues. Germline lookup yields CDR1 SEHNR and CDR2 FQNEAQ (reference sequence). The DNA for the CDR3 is TGTGCCAGCAGCCTTAGCGGGAGAGGTAGGGAGACCCAGTACTTC. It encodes CASSLSGRGRETQYF.

CDR3 sequence reads: CASRQTGAGYTF. The CDR3 DNA reads as TGTGCCAGCAGGCAGACAGGGGCTGGCTACACCTTC. The rearrangement links TRBV28 to TRBJ1-2; 8 bases line up with TRBD1. With 6 bases clipped from V and 7 bases from J, the junction kept 4 bases outside the gene matches. The CDR3 contains 12 residues. The germline V gene encodes CDR1 MDHEN and CDR2 SYDVKM.

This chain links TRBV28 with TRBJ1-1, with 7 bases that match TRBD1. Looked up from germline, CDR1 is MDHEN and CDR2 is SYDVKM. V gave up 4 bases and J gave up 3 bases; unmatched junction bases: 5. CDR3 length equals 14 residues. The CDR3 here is CASSSPQGHTEAFF. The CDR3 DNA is TGTGCCAGCAGTTCTCCACAGGGGCACACTGAAGCTTTCTTT.

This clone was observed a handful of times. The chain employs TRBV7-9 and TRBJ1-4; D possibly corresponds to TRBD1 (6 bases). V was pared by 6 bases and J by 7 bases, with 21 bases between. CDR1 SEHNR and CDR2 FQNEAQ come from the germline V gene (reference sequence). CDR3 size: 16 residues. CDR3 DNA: TGTGCCAGCAGTCAAAGACAGGCGGCCGGGGGTGAAAAACTGTTTTTT. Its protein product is CASSQRQAAGGEKLFF.

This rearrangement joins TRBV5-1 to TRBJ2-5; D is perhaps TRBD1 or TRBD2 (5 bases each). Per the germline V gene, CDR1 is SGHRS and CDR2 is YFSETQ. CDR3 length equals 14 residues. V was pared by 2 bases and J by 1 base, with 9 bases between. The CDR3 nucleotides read TGCGCCAGCAGCTTAGGGACCGCCCAAGAGACCCAGTACTTC. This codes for CASSLGTAQETQYF.

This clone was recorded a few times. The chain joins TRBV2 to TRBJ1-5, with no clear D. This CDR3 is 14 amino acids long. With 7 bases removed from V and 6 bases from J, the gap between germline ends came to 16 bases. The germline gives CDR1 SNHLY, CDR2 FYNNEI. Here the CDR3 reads CASNYGEEVQPQHF. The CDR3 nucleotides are TGTGCCAGCAATTACGGGGAGGAGGTTCAGCCCCAGCATTTT.

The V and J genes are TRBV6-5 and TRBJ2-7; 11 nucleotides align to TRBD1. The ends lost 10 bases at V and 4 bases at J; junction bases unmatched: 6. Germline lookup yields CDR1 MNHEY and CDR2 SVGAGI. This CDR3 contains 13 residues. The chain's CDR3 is CATGQGAQYEQYF. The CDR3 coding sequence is TGTGCCACCGGACAGGGGGCGCAATACGAGCAGTACTTC.